This T cell receptor beta chain comes out of a study of T-cell reconstitution after alpha-beta-depleted transplantation in children. Regarding the study as a whole: One year post-transplant, T-cell counts and diversity were largely derived from T cells produced anew.

Unique molecular identifiers tagged the TCRbeta library. TCRdb passed the PCR reads through MiXCR, listing each CDR3 protein once. The table includes some 550,000 distinct CDR3 sequences, 20% to 25% detected once. This clonotype has ten or more counts. Antigen: not known. The germline V and J ends were trimmed by 7 bases and 0 bases, with 13 bases remaining between them. Germline loops: CDR1 SNHLY, CDR2 FYNNEI. There are 15 residues in the CDR3. The V call is TRBV2, the J call TRBJ2-1, with D perhaps TRBD2 (6 bases). This receptor was identified in a boy under two years old who had a stem cell transplant for acute myeloid leukemia, so the T cells may come from the graft donor. The sample consisted of PBMCs, mostly from graft donor cells, taken 360 days after TCRalphabeta/CD19-depleted stem cell transplant. CDR3 in DNA: TGTGCCAGCACCCGGGGGAGTAGCTCCTACAATGAGCAGTTCTTC. Translated, it gives CASTRGSSSYNEQFF.